These T cell receptor beta chains were read from a single sample in a study of T cell repertoires in cytomegalovirus infection. A single record per CDR3 protein comes from TCRdb applying MiXCR to the reads. Among a few hundred thousand distinct CDR3 sequences, 17% were seen once, and the ten largest hold less than 60%. The sequencing input was CD8+ T cells from PBMCs. All receptors come from a human donor in good health (CMV status not recorded). Some clones in this sample may be carry-over from other donors' samples. The CDR3 runs from the conserved cysteine through the conserved F or W. The order of the fields is D gene, clone size, V gene, J gene, CDR3 protein, CDR3 DNA. The D gene is left open where the match is weak. Clone size is not always given. Where it is, it says once, few, many or a class for expanded clones.

>NA|few|TRBV15|TRBJ1-1
CATSRDSDLNTEAFF
TGTGCCACCAGCAGAGATTCGGACCTGAACACTGAAGCTTTCTTT
>NA|few|TRBV27|TRBJ2-3
CASSLSIYRRGTDTQYF
TGTGCCAGCAGTTTATCGATTTACCGAAGAGGCACAGATACGCAGTATTTT
>TRBD1|NA|TRBV6-1|TRBJ2-5
CASTMTGGGGETQYF
TGTGCCAGCACCATGACAGGGGGCGGGGGTGAGACCCAGTACTTC
>NA|NA|TRBV20-1|TRBJ2-7
CSARMESAYEQYF
TGCAGTGCTAGAATGGAATCTGCCTACGAGCAGTACTTC
>NA|many|TRBV28|TRBJ1-5
CASSFGGRGNQPQHF
TGTGCCAGCAGTTTCGGGGGGAGGGGCAATCAGCCCCAGCATTTT
>NA|many|TRBV6-1|TRBJ2-2
CASSPSGVAPGELFF
TGTGCCAGCAGTCCCTCGGGGGTGGCCCCCGGGGAGCTGTTTTTT
>NA|NA|TRBV6-2/TRBV6-3|TRBJ2-1
CASSYLPVETYNEQFF
TGTGCCAGCAGTTACCTTCCGGTAGAAACCTACAATGAGCAGTTCTTC
>NA|NA|TRBV7-6|TRBJ2-2
CASSLQLTGELFF
TGTGCCAGCAGCCTCCAACTCACCGGGGAGCTGTTTTTT
>TRBD1|few|TRBV5-5|TRBJ2-7
CASSRDRTDSYEQYF
TGTGCCAGCAGCCGGGACAGGACTGACTCCTACGAGCAGTACTTC
>TRBD2|many|TRBV7-8|TRBJ2-3
CASSPLAGGPVDTQYF
TGTGCCAGCAGCCCGCTAGCGGGGGGGCCGGTCGATACGCAGTATTTT
>NA|few|TRBV12-5|TRBJ1-2
CASGTAGSNYGYTF
TGTGCTAGTGGTACCGCCGGGAGCAACTATGGCTACACCTTC
>NA|NA|TRBV6-5|TRBJ2-3
CASSYSHEQPDTQYF
TGTGCCAGCAGTTACTCCCACGAGCAGCCGGATACGCAGTATTTT
>NA|many|TRBV7-6|TRBJ1-1
CASSLARRGTEAFF
TGTGCCAGCAGCTTAGCGCGTCGAGGAACTGAAGCTTTCTTT
>NA|few|TRBV28|TRBJ2-2
CASSSPDLLKNTGELFF
TGTGCCAGCAGTAGTCCCGATCTGCTAAAAAACACCGGGGAGCTGTTTTTT
>TRBD1|few|TRBV6-2/TRBV6-3|TRBJ2-7
CASSSGQGYSYEQYF
TGTGCCAGCAGTTCTGGACAGGGTTACTCCTACGAGCAGTACTTC
>TRBD2|NA|TRBV7-9|TRBJ2-5
CASSLVRLAQETQYF
TGTGCCAGCAGCTTAGTCCGACTAGCCCAAGAGACCCAGTACTTC
>NA|few|TRBV6-1|TRBJ2-1
CASSRRGEGYNEQFF
TGTGCCAGCAGTCGCAGGGGGGAAGGGTACAATGAGCAGTTCTTC
>TRBD1|NA|TRBV2|TRBJ2-7
CASRGTDSYEQYF
TGTGCCAGCAGGGGGACAGATTCCTACGAGCAGTACTTC
>NA|NA|TRBV27|TRBJ1-2
CASSYSVNYGYTF
TGTGCCAGCAGTTATTCCGTTAACTATGGCTACACCTTC
>NA|few|TRBV29-1|TRBJ1-6
CSVGDTPNSPLHF
TGCAGCGTTGGGGACACCCCAAATTCACCCCTCCACTTT
>TRBD2|NA|TRBV3-1|TRBJ2-3
CASSRRGGTDTQYF
TGTGCCAGCAGCCGGCGCGGGGGGACAGATACGCAGTATTTT
>NA|NA|TRBV29-1|TRBJ2-5
CSVSYSGILVGDQETQYF
TGCAGCGTTTCCTACTCCGGAATTCTAGTGGGGGACCAAGAGACCCAGTACTTC
>NA|NA|TRBV9|TRBJ2-7
CASSVGGGNSYEQYF
TGTGCCAGCAGCGTAGGTGGAGGTAACTCCTACGAGCAGTACTTC
>TRBD2|many|TRBV20-1|TRBJ2-1
CSARDLLAGSYNEQFF
TGCAGTGCTAGAGACCTCCTAGCGGGGTCCTACAATGAGCAGTTCTTC
>TRBD1|many|TRBV7-9|TRBJ1-1
CASSSPPGTANTEAFF
TGTGCCAGCAGCTCACCTCCCGGGACAGCCAACACTGAAGCTTTCTTT
>NA|NA|TRBV19|TRBJ1-5
CASSRSQYQPQHF
TGTGCCAGTAGTCGCAGCCAGTATCAGCCCCAGCATTTT